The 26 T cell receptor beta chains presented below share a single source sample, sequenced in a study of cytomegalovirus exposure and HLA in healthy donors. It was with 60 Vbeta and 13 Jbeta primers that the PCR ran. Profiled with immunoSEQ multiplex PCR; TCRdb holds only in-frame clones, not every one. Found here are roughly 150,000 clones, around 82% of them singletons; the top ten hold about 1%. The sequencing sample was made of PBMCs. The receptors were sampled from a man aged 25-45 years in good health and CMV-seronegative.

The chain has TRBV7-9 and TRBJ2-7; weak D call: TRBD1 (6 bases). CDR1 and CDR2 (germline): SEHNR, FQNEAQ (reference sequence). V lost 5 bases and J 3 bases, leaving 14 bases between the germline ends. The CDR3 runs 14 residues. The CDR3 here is CASSPKGVSYEQYF. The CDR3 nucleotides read TGTGCCAGCAGCCCGAAGGGGGTTAGCTACGAGCAGTACTTC.

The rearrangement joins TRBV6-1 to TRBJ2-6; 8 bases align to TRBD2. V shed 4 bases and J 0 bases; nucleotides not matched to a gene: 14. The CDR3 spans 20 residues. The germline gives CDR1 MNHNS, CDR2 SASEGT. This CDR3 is CASSAASGGLMSSGANVLTF. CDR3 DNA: TGTGCCAGCAGTGCCGCGAGCGGGGGCCTAATGAGCTCTGGGGCCAACGTCCTGACTTTC.

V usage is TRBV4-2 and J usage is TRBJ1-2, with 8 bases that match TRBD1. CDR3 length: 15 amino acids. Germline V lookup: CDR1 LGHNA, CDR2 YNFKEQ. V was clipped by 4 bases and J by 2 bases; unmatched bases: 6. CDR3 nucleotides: TGTGCCAGCAGCCGCAGCCGGGACAGGAACTATGGCTACACCTTC. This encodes CASSRSRDRNYGYTF.

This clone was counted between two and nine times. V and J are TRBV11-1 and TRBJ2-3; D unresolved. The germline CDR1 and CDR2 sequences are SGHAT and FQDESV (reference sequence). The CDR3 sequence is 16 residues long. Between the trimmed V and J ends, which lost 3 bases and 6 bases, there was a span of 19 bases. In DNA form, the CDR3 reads TGTGCCAGCAGCTTTATCTCCAGCCTAGGAATGGATACGCAGTATTTT. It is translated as CASSFISSLGMDTQYF.

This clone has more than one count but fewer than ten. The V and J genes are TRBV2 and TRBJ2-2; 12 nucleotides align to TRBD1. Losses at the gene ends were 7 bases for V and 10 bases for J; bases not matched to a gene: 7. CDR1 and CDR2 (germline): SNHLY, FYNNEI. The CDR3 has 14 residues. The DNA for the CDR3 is TGTGCCAGCAAGGGACAGGGGGCAAGAGCGGAGCTGTTTTTT. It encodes CASKGQGARAELFF.

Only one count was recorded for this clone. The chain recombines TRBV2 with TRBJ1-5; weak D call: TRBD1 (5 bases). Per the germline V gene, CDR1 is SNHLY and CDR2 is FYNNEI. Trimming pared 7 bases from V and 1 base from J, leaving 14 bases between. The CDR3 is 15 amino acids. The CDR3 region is CASTSRSGSNQPQHF. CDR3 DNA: TGTGCCAGCACTTCAAGGTCAGGGAGCAATCAGCCCCAGCATTTT.

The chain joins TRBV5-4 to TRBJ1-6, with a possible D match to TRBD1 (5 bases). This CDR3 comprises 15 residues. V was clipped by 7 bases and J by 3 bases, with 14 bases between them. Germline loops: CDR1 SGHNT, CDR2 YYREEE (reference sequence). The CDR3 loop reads CASGRGTDYNSPLHF. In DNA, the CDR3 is TGTGCCAGCGGCCGGGGGACCGACTATAATTCACCCCTCCACTTT.

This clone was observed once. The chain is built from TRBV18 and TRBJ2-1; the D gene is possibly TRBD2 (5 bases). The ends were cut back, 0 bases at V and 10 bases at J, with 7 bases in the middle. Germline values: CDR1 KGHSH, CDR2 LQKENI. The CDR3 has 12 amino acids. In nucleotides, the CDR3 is TGTGCCAGCTCACCACCGGGAGTGGAGCAGTTCTTC. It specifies CASSPPGVEQFF.

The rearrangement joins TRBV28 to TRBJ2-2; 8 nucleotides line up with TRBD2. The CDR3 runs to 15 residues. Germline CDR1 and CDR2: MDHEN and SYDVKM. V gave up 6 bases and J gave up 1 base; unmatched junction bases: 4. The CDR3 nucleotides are TGTGCCAGCAGGGAGCGGGGGAGGAACACCGGGGAGCTGTTTTTT. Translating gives CASRERGRNTGELFF.

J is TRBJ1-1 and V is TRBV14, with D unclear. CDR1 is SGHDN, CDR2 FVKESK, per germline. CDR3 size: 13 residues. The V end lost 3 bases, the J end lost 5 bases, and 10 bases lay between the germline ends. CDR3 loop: CASSHERGTEAFF. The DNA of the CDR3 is TGTGCCAGCAGCCACGAACGGGGAACTGAAGCTTTCTTT.

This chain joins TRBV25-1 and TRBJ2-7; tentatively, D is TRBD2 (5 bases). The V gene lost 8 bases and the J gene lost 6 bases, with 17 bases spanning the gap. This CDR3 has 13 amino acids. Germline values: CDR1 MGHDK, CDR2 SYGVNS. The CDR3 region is CASGDGIVSEQYF. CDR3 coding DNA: TGTGCCAGCGGAGACGGGATCGTCTCCGAGCAGTACTTC.

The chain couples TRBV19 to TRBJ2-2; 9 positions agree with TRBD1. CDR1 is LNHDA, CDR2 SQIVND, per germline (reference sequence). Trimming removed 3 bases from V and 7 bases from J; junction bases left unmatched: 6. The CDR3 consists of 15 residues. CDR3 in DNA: TGTGCCAGTAGTATTAATGACAGGGGGTACGGGGAGCTGTTTTTT. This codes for CASSINDRGYGELFF.

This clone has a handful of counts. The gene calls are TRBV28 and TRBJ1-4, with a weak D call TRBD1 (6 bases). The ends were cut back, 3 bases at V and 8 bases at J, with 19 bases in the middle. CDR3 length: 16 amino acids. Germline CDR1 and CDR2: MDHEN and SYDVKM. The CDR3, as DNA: TGTGCCAGCAGTTTTTACTCCGCCGGACAGTCGGAAAAACTGTTTTTT. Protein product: CASSFYSAGQSEKLFF. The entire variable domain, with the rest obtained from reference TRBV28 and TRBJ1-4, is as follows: DVKVTQSSRYLVKRTGEKVFLECVQDMDHENMFWYRQDPGLGLRLIYFSYDVKMKEKGDIPEGYSVSREKKERFSLILESASTNQTSMYLCASSFYSAGQSEKLFFGSGTQLSVL.

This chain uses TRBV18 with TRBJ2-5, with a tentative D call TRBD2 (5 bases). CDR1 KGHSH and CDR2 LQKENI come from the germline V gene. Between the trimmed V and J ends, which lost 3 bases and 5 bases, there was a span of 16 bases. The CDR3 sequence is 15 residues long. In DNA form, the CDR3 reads TGTGCCAGCTCACCGAGGACCGGCCCGGGGGAGACCCAGTACTTC. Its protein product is CASSPRTGPGETQYF. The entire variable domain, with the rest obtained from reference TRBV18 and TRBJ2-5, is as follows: NAGVMQNPRHLVRRRGQEARLRCSPMKGHSHVYWYRQLPEEGLKFMVYLQKENIIDESGMPKERFSAEFPKEGPSILRIQQVVRGDSAAYFCASSPRTGPGETQYFGPGTRLLVL.

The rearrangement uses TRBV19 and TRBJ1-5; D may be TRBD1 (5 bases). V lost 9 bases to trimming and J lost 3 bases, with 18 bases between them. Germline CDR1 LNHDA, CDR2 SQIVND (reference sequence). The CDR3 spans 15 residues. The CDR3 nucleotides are TGTGCCAGCGCTCTAACTGGGGCTGACAATCAGCCCCAGCATTTT. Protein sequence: CASALTGADNQPQHF.

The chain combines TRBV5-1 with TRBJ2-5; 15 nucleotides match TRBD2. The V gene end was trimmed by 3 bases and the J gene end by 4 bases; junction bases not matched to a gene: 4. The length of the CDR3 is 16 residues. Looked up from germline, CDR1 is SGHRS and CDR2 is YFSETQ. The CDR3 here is CASSSGLAGGRETQYF. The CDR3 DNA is TGCGCCAGCAGCTCGGGACTAGCGGGAGGCAGAGAGACCCAGTACTTC.

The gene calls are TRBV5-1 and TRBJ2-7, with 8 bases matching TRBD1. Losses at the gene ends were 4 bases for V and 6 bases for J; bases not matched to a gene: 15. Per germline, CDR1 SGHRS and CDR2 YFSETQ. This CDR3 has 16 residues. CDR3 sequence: CASSPNQGALSGEQYF. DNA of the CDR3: TGCGCCAGCAGCCCCAATCAGGGGGCCCTCTCCGGCGAGCAGTACTTC.

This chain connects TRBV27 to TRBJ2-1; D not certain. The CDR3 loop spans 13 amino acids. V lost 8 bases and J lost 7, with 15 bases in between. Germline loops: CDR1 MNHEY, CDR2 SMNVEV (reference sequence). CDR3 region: CASQPHLGNEQFF. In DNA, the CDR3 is TGTGCCAGCCAGCCGCACCTCGGGAATGAGCAGTTCTTC.

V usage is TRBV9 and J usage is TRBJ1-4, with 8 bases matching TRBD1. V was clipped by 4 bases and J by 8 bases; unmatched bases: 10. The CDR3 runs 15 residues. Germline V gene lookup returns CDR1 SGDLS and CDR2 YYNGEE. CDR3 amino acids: CASSPRTGSPEKLFF. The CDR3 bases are TGTGCCAGCAGCCCCAGGACAGGGAGTCCCGAAAAACTGTTTTTT.

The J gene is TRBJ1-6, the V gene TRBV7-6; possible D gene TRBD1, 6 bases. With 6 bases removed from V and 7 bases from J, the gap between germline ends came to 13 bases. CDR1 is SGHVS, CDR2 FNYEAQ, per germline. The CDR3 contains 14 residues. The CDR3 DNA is TGTGCCAGCAGATCAAAACAGGGAAATTCACCCCTCCACTTT. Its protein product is CASRSKQGNSPLHF.

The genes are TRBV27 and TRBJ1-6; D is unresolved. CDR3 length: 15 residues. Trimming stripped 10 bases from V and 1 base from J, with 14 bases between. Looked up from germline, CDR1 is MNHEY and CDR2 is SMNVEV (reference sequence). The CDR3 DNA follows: TGTGCCACTCGAGAGGGCAGTTCCTATAATTCACCCCTCCACTTT. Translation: CATREGSSYNSPLHF.

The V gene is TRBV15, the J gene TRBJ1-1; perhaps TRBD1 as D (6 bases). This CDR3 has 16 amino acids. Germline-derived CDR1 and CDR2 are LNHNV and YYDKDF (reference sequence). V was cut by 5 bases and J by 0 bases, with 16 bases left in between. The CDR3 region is CATSLLRTAMNTEAFF. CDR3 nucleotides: TGTGCCACCAGCCTACTACGGACAGCAATGAACACTGAAGCTTTCTTT.

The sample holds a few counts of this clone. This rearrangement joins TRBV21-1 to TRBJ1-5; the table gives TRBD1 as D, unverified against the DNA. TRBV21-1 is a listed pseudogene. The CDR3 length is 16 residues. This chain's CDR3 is CASSNPGKRGNQPQHF. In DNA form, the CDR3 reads TGTGCCAGCAGCAATCCAGGGAAAAGGGGCAATCAGCCCCAGCATTTT.

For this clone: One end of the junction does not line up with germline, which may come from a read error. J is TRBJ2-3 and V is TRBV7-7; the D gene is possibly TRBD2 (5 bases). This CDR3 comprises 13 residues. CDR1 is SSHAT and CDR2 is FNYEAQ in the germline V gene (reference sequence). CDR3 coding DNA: TGTGCTAGCAGCTCGAGGACTACAGATACGCAGTATTTT. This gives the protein CASSSRTTDTQYF.

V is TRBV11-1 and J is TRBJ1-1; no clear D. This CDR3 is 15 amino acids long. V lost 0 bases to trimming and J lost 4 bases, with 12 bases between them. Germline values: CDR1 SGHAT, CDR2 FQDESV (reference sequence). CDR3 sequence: CASSLALEGITEAFF. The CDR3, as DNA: TGTGCCAGCAGCTTAGCGTTGGAGGGTATCACTGAAGCTTTCTTT.

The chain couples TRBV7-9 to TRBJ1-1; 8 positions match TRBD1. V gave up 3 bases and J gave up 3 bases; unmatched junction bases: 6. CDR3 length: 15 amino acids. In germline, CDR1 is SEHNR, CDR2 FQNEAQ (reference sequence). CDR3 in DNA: TGTGCCAGCAGCTTGCGGGACAGGTCAGACACTGAAGCTTTCTTT. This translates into CASSLRDRSDTEAFF. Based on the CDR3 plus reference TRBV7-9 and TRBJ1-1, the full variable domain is DTGVSQNPRHKITKRGQNVTFRCDPISEHNRLYWYRQTLGQGPEFLTYFQNEAQLEKSRLLSDRFSAERPKGSFSTLEIQRTEQGDSAMYLCASSLRDRSDTEAFFGQGTRLTVV.